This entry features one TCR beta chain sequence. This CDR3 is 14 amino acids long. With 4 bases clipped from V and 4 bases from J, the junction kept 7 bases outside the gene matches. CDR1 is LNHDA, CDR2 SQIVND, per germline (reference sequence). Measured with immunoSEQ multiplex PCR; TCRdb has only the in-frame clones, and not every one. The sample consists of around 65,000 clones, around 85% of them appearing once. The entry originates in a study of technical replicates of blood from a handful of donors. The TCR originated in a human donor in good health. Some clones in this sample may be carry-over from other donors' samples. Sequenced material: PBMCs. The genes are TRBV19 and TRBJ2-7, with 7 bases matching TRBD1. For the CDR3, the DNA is TGTGCCAGTAGTAAAGGGGACAGCAGGTACGAGCAGTACTTC. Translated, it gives CASSKGDSRYEQYF.